The 22 T cell receptor beta chains below were found in one sample sequenced in a study of cytomegalovirus exposure and HLA in healthy donors. The primer mix had 60 Vbeta and 13 Jbeta primers. Profiled with immunoSEQ multiplex PCR; TCRdb holds only in-frame clones, not every one. The data contain 140,000 to 150,000 clones, about 80% of them seen just once; the ten biggest clones take up about 4.3%. Source material: PBMCs. The receptors originated from a man aged 40-55 years in good health and CMV-seronegative.

The chain recombines TRBV5-4 with TRBJ2-7; TRBD2 might be the D (5 bases). Germline V lookup: CDR1 SGHNT, CDR2 YYREEE (reference sequence). The germline V and J ends were trimmed by 4 bases and 0 bases, with 14 bases remaining between them. The CDR3 has 15 residues. The CDR3 spells CASSPYSENSYEQYF. The CDR3, as DNA: TGTGCCAGCAGCCCATATAGCGAAAACTCCTACGAGCAGTACTTC.

V gene TRBV6-6 combines with J gene TRBJ2-7, with 12 positions matching TRBD1. CDR1 and CDR2 from the germline V gene are MNHNY and SVGAGI (reference sequence). This CDR3 is built from 14 residues. J was trimmed by 5 bases and V by 5 bases; bases with no gene match: 4. CDR3 DNA: TGTGCCAGCAGTATAGGGACAGGGGGCCACGAGCAGTACTTC. Translated: CASSIGTGGHEQYF.

The V call is TRBV28, the J call TRBJ1-2, with D possibly TRBD1 on 6 matching bases. CDR1 is MDHEN and CDR2 is SYDVKM in the germline V gene. This CDR3 comprises 15 residues. Deletions cut 6 bases from V and 2 bases from J, with 16 bases between. Written as DNA, the CDR3 is TGTGCCAGCAGACCTCCCCGGGGGGCCAACTATGGCTACACCTTC. It yields the protein CASRPPRGANYGYTF.

The chain has TRBV4-3 and TRBJ2-1, with 9 bases identical to TRBD1. The CDR3 runs 16 residues. Germline CDR1 LGHNA, CDR2 YSLEER. J was trimmed by 5 bases and V by 8 bases; bases with no gene match: 13. The chain's CDR3 is CASGGGPGQGNNEQFF. The CDR3 DNA sequence: TGCGCCAGCGGTGGCGGACCGGGACAGGGTAACAATGAGCAGTTCTTC.

The V gene is TRBV19, the J gene TRBJ1-2; D possibly corresponds to TRBD1 (5 bases). The CDR3 consists of 14 residues. V was clipped by 8 bases and J by 0 bases, with 13 bases between them. Germline CDR1 reads LNHDA; CDR2 reads SQIVND (reference sequence). The CDR3 loop is CASYDRGTNYGYTF. The CDR3 DNA reads TGTGCCAGTTACGACCGGGGGACTAACTATGGCTACACCTTC.

The V gene is TRBV5-4, the J gene TRBJ2-6, with D perhaps TRBD2 (6 bases). Trimming took 0 bases from V and 1 from J, leaving 8 bases between them. Germline V gene lookup returns CDR1 SGHNT and CDR2 YYREEE (reference sequence). The length of the CDR3 is 16 residues. The CDR3 coding sequence is TGTGCCAGCAGCTTGGGCGGGATTTCTGGGGCCAACGTCCTGACTTTC. Translated, it gives CASSLGGISGANVLTF.

This sequence joins TRBV2 and TRBJ1-2; weak D call: TRBD1 (6 bases). CDR1 is SNHLY, CDR2 FYNNEI, per germline. This CDR3 region has 12 residues. The ends were cut back, 9 bases at V and 2 bases at J, with 10 bases in the middle. In DNA form, the CDR3 reads TGTGCCAGGAGGGGGGGGAACTATGGCTACACCTTC. It encodes CARRGGNYGYTF.

This clone occurred a few times. V gene TRBV25-1 combines with J gene TRBJ2-3; TRBD1 matches at 7 bases. Germline V gene sequence: CDR1 MGHDK, CDR2 SYGVNS. Trimming removed 8 bases from V and 2 bases from J; junction bases left unmatched: 4. CDR3 length equals 13 residues. CDR3 nucleotides: TGTGCCAGCGGGACAGATTTCACAGATACGCAGTATTTT. It translates to CASGTDFTDTQYF. Complete variable domain (other parts from reference TRBV25-1 and TRBJ2-3): EADIYQTPRYLVIGTGKKITLECSQTMGHDKMYWYQQDPGMELHLIHYSYGVNSTEKGDLSSESTVSRIRTEHFPLTLESARPSHTSQYLCASGTDFTDTQYFGPGTRLTVL.

The chain employs TRBV5-6 and TRBJ2-7, with D unclear. This CDR3 contains 11 residues. CDR1 is SGHDT and CDR2 is YYEEEE in the germline V gene. V was trimmed by 2 bases and J by 4 bases, leaving 4 bases between them. CDR3 in DNA: TGTGCCAGCAGCTTCAGATACGAGCAGTACTTC. Amino acid sequence: CASSFRYEQYF.

This clone has a handful of counts. The chain joins TRBV11-3 to TRBJ1-6, with TRBD1 as a possible D gene (5 bases). The CDR3 has 14 amino acids. In germline, CDR1 is SGHNT, CDR2 YENEEA. V lost 1 base, J lost 9 bases, and 10 bases lay in between. In DNA, the CDR3 is TGTGCCAGCAGCTTAGGGCAGGGAGGTTCACCCCTCCACTTT. It encodes CASSLGQGGSPLHF.

The rearrangement links TRBV15 to TRBJ2-7; no reliable D call. Germline assignment: CDR1 LNHNV and CDR2 YYDKDF (reference sequence). The CDR3 runs to 13 residues. Trimming pared 2 bases from V and 4 bases from J, leaving 9 bases between. This CDR3 is CATSRNTVYEQYF. In nucleotides, the CDR3 is TGTGCCACCAGCAGAAACACCGTTTACGAGCAGTACTTC.

The count of this clone is one. The chain carries TRBV29-1 and TRBJ1-3; TRBD1 is a possible D gene (5 bases). The CDR3 is 15 amino acids. The germline V gene encodes CDR1 SQVTM and CDR2 ANQGSEA. V lost 1 base and J 1 base, leaving 11 bases between the germline ends. In DNA form, the CDR3 reads TGCAGCGTTGAAGCCGGCCAGGGATCTGGAAACACCATATATTTT. Translation: CSVEAGQGSGNTIYF.

The chain couples TRBV7-9 to TRBJ1-5; weak D call: TRBD1 (6 bases). The CDR3 has 15 residues. V lost 5 bases to trimming and J lost 5 bases, with 16 bases between them. Germline CDR1 and CDR2: SEHNR and FQNEAQ (reference sequence). The CDR3 spells CASSRGTLGDQPQHF. The CDR3 region has the DNA TGTGCCAGCAGCAGAGGGACACTAGGGGATCAGCCCCAGCATTTT.

This clone came up a few times. The rearrangement links TRBV7-2 to TRBJ1-5, with D hard to call. This CDR3 has 16 amino acids. Germline V CDR1 and CDR2: SGHTA, FQGNSA. Trimming took 2 bases from V and 1 from J, leaving 12 bases between them. DNA of the CDR3: TGTGCCAGCAGCTTAAAATTTAGAAACAGCAATCAGCCCCAGCATTTT. Its translation is CASSLKFRNSNQPQHF.

The genes are TRBV28 and TRBJ1-5; 8 nucleotides align to TRBD1. Per the germline V gene, CDR1 is MDHEN and CDR2 is SYDVKM. With 3 bases clipped from V and 2 bases from J, the junction kept 6 bases outside the gene matches. The CDR3 extends over 16 amino acids. In DNA form, the CDR3 reads TGTGCCAGCAGTTTGAGAGGACAGGGCCGCAATCAGCCCCAGCATTTT. Amino acid sequence: CASSLRGQGRNQPQHF. The complete variable domain, with remaining parts taken from reference TRBV28 and TRBJ1-5, reads DVKVTQSSRYLVKRTGEKVFLECVQDMDHENMFWYRQDPGLGLRLIYFSYDVKMKEKGDIPEGYSVSREKKERFSLILESASTNQTSMYLCASSLRGQGRNQPQHFGDGTRLSIL.

V is TRBV4-3 and J is TRBJ2-7, with 8 positions matching TRBD2. The germline gives CDR1 LGHNA, CDR2 YSLEER. The V segment lost 0 bases and the J segment 9 bases; nucleotides outside the gene matches: 13. This CDR3 contains 16 residues. The CDR3 nucleotides read TGCGCCAGCAGCCAAGACAGTAGCGGGGCAGCACTGAGGCAGTACTTC. Translating it yields CASSQDSSGAALRQYF.

The CDR3 here is CASNRDRAYEQYF. CDR3 sequence (DNA): TGTGCCAGCAACCGGGACAGAGCCTACGAGCAGTACTTC. The chain recombines TRBV7-2 with TRBJ2-7, with 7 bases fitting TRBD1. Trimming cost V 7 bases and J 2 bases; bases outside gene matches: 5. Germline lookup yields CDR1 SGHTA and CDR2 FQGNSA. The CDR3 extends over 13 amino acids.

This chain links TRBV28 with TRBJ2-2; D might be TRBD1 (6 bases). Germline CDR1 is MDHEN and CDR2 is SYDVKM. The V and J ends lost 2 bases and 4 bases respectively, with 11 bases between them. The CDR3 has 15 amino acids. The CDR3 nucleotides read TGTGCCAGCAGTTTACCTCGGACAGCCACCGGGGAGCTGTTTTTT. Encoded protein: CASSLPRTATGELFF.

The V gene is TRBV5-6, the J gene TRBJ2-6; a possible D gene is TRBD2 (5 bases). Per germline, CDR1 SGHDT and CDR2 YYEEEE. The CDR3 totals 15 residues. Trimming removed 2 bases from V and 1 base from J, with 7 bases in between. The CDR3 sequence is CASSFTGSGANVLTF. The CDR3 DNA is TGTGCCAGCAGCTTTACGGGATCTGGGGCCAACGTCCTGACTTTC.

This clone has a handful of counts. The rearrangement links TRBV7-6 to TRBJ2-5; D is perhaps TRBD1 (5 bases). The germline V and J ends were trimmed by 4 bases and 1 base, with 10 bases remaining between them. This CDR3 is 14 amino acids long. In germline, CDR1 is SGHVS, CDR2 FNYEAQ. Here the CDR3 reads CASSSDSLQETQYF. The CDR3 coding sequence is TGTGCCAGCAGCTCCGACAGCCTCCAAGAGACCCAGTACTTC.

V gene TRBV7-9 combines with J gene TRBJ2-3; TRBD1 aligns across 8 bases. Germline lookup yields CDR1 SEHNR and CDR2 FQNEAQ (reference sequence). This CDR3 has 15 amino acids. The V and J ends lost 5 bases and 6 bases, in that order; junction bases with no gene match: 10. The CDR3 coding sequence is TGTGCCAGCAGCGGGGACAGGAACAGGGGGGATACGCAGTATTTT. It codes for CASSGDRNRGDTQYF. Supplemented by reference TRBV7-9 and TRBJ2-3, the full variable domain reads DTGVSQNPRHKITKRGQNVTFRCDPISEHNRLYWYRQTLGQGPEFLTYFQNEAQLEKSRLLSDRFSAERPKGSFSTLEIQRTEQGDSAMYLCASSGDRNRGDTQYFGPGTRLTVL.

The rearrangement links TRBV9 to TRBJ1-1; a weak D match, TRBD1 (5 bases). Germline CDR1 SGDLS, CDR2 YYNGEE. The V gene lost 2 bases and the J gene lost 5 bases, with 10 bases spanning the gap. The CDR3 contains 13 residues. The CDR3 nucleotides are TGTGCCAGCAGCGTCAGGGTAGGGACTGAAGCTTTCTTT. Translation gives CASSVRVGTEAFF.